This TCR beta chain comes out of a study of human T cells and chemical hapten exposure. Study-wide points: Counts of TCRs expanded at PT1 correlated positively with patch test score.

With regard to this clonotype: No antigen is known for it.

Time point in this sample: patch test 1, 2 weeks after DPC sensitization. The treatment denotes: therapeutic diphenylcyclopropenone sensitization with weekly scalp DPC. Germline V gives CDR1 SGHDN, CDR2 FVKESK. This CDR3 comprises 15 residues. The V gene lost 1 base and the J gene lost 2 bases, with 12 bases spanning the gap. One entry per CDR3 protein results from TCRdb running MiXCR on the RACE reads. The table records about 340,000 distinct CDR3 sequences, roughly 6.9% of them present only once. The sequencing used whole blood, collected in connection with sensitization to the hapten diphenylcyclopropenone (DPC). The chain uses TRBV14 and TRBJ2-7, with a weak D call TRBD1 (6 bases). This sequence originates from a young woman with alopecia areata. Some clones in this sample may be carry-over from other donors' samples. In nucleotides, the CDR3 is TGTGCCAGCAGCCAAGTTCAGGGGAACGCCTACGAGCAGTACTTC. It specifies CASSQVQGNAYEQYF. The variable domain in full, completed from reference TRBV14 and TRBJ2-7, reads EAGVTQFPSHSVIEKGQTVTLRCDPISGHDNLYWYRRVMGKEIKFLLHFVKESKQDESGMPNNRFLAERTGGTYSTLKVQPAELEDSGVYFCASSQVQGNAYEQYFGPGTRLTVT.